These 8 T cell receptor beta chains originate from one sample sequenced in a study of blood T cell repertoires in COVID-19. Generated by immunoSEQ multiplex PCR, the TCRdb table keeps only in-frame clones and is missing some. The sample has some 250,000 clones, under 90% seen once. The sample was peripheral blood. The receptors were gathered from a woman aged 18-35 years with acute or convalescent COVID-19.

The rearrangement links TRBV27 to TRBJ2-5, with TRBD2 as a possible D gene (5 bases). Germline lookup yields CDR1 MNHEY and CDR2 SMNVEV (reference sequence). V dropped 3 bases and J dropped 4 bases, with 6 bases sitting between them. The CDR3 covers 12 residues. CDR3 nucleotide sequence: TGTGCCAGCAGTTTTGAGGGAGAGACCCAGTACTTC. This sequence encodes CASSFEGETQYF.

The chain is built from TRBV6-5 and TRBJ2-2, with TRBD1 matching over 9 bases. The CDR3 has 15 amino acids. The V segment lost 2 bases and the J segment 3 bases; nucleotides outside the gene matches: 1. CDR1 is MNHEY, CDR2 SVGAGI, per germline. CDR3 loop: CASSYRDRDTGELFF. DNA of the CDR3: TGTGCCAGCAGTTACCGGGACAGGGACACCGGGGAGCTGTTTTTT.

The chain uses TRBV12-3 or TRBV12-4 and TRBJ2-2, with 7 bases aligning to TRBD1. V was clipped by 6 bases and J by 7 bases; unmatched bases: 5. This CDR3 has 13 amino acids. CDR3 region: CASRRGQGGELFF. As DNA, the CDR3 is TGTGCCAGCAGGAGGGGGCAGGGCGGGGAGCTGTTTTTT.

The gene calls are TRBV7-2 and TRBJ1-3, with D possibly matching TRBD1 (5 bases). Germline V gene data show CDR1 as SGHTA and CDR2 as FQGNSA. This CDR3 is 15 amino acids long. V lost 6 bases to trimming and J lost 3 bases, with 15 bases between them. CDR3 DNA: TGTGCCAGCAGATCAGGGCCGGTCGGTGGAAACACCATATATTTT. Protein: CASRSGPVGGNTIYF. The full variable domain, its missing parts supplied by reference TRBV7-2 and TRBJ1-3, is GAGVSQSPSNKVTEKGKDVELRCDPISGHTALYWYRQSLGQGLEFLIYFQGNSAPDKSGLPSDRFSAERTGGSVSTLTIQRTQQEDSAVYLCASRSGPVGGNTIYFGEGSWLTVV.

In the case of this clone: At the DNA level, this CDR3 is encoded by other sequences in the same sample as well. The rearrangement links TRBV3-1 (or the pseudogene TRBV3-2) to TRBJ1-3; no definite D call. Germline CDR1 and CDR2: LGHDT and YNNKEL (reference sequence). This CDR3 has 12 amino acids. Trimming shortened V by 1 base and J by 4 bases, and 2 bases separated the two germline ends. The CDR3 sequence: CASSQAGNTIYF. The CDR3 DNA is TGTGCCAGCAGCCAAGCAGGAAACACCATATATTTT.

The V call is TRBV6-5, the J call TRBJ2-5, with D perhaps TRBD1 (6 bases). This CDR3 comprises 15 residues. V dropped 2 bases and J dropped 5 bases, with 15 bases sitting between them. Germline assignment: CDR1 MNHEY and CDR2 SVGAGI. The CDR3 is CASSYVRGRGETQYF. The CDR3 coding sequence is TGTGCCAGCAGTTACGTCAGGGGACGTGGGGAGACCCAGTACTTC.

The chain joins TRBV18 to TRBJ1-1; D is uncertain. The germline CDR1 and CDR2 sequences are KGHSH and LQKENI. Trimming cost V 1 base and J 0 bases, with 6 bases left between them. The CDR3 length is 14 residues. The CDR3 DNA reads TGTGCCAGCTCACCACGGGCGTTGAACACTGAAGCTTTCTTT. It translates to CASSPRALNTEAFF.

In nucleotides, the CDR3 is TGTGCCAGCAGCTTGGTAGGGGGTGGAGTAACAGATACGCAGTATTTT. It translates to CASSLVGGGVTDTQYF. The rearrangement joins TRBV5-4 to TRBJ2-3; TRBD1 is a possible D gene (6 bases). The germline V and J ends were trimmed by 0 bases and 3 bases, with 14 bases remaining between them. The CDR3 extends over 16 amino acids. The germline gives CDR1 SGHNT, CDR2 YYREEE (reference sequence).